This TCR beta chain was observed in a study of PD-1 blockade in classical Hodgkin lymphoma. Every patient relapsed after autologous stem cell transplantation, and brentuximab vedotin exposure varied. The V gene lost 5 bases and the J gene lost 2 bases, with 10 bases spanning the gap. Germline loops: CDR1 SNHLY, CDR2 FYNNEI. The CDR3 length is 13 residues. Clones were sequenced by immunoSEQ multiplex PCR, and TCRdb holds only the in-frame ones, with some missing. This sample has about 94,000 clones; about 88% occur once, and the top ten carry approximately 11%. This clone has just a few counts. Antigen unknown. General study points: According to reports, newly diagnosed patients had lower baseline TCR diversity than healthy donors, and relapsed/refractory patients had lower baseline TCR diversity still. The study found complete responders had baseline diversity similar to newly diagnosed patients. Nivolumab initiation under 1 year post-ASCT meant exclusion.

This material consisted of peripheral blood mononuclear cells (PBMCs), taken before the second cycle of nivolumab. The rearrangement links TRBV2 to TRBJ2-7; D perhaps matches TRBD1 (6 bases). This receptor was taken from a human donor with classical Hodgkin lymphoma. The CDR3 loop is CASSQGMAYEQYF. In nucleotides, the CDR3 is TGTGCCAGCAGTCAGGGGATGGCCTACGAGCAGTACTTC.